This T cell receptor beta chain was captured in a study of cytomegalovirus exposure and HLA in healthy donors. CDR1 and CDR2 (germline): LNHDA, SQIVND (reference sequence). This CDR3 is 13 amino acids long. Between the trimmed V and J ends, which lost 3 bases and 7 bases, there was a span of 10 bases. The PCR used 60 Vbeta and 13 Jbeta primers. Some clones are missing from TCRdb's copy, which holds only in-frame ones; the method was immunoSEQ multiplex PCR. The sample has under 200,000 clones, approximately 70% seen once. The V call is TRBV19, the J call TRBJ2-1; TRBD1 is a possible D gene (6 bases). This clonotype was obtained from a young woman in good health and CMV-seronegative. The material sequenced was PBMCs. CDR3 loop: CASSIFRGNEQFF. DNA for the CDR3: TGTGCCAGTAGTATCTTCAGGGGTAATGAGCAGTTCTTC. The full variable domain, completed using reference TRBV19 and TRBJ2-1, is DGGITQSPKYLFRKEGQNVTLSCEQNLNHDAMYWYRQDPGQGLRLIYYSQIVNDFQKGDIAEGYSVSREKKESFPLTVTSAQKNPTAFYLCASSIFRGNEQFFGPGTRLTVL.